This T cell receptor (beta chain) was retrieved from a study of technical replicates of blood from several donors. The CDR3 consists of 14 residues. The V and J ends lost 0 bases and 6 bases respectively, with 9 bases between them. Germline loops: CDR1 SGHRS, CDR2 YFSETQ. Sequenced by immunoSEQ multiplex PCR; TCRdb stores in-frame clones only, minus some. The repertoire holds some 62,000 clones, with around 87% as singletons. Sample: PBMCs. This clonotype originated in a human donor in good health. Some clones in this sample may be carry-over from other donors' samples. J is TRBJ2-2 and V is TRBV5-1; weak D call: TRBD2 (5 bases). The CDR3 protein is CASSLGLAPGELFF. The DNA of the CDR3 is TGCGCCAGCAGCTTGGGGCTAGCCCCCGGGGAGCTGTTTTTT.